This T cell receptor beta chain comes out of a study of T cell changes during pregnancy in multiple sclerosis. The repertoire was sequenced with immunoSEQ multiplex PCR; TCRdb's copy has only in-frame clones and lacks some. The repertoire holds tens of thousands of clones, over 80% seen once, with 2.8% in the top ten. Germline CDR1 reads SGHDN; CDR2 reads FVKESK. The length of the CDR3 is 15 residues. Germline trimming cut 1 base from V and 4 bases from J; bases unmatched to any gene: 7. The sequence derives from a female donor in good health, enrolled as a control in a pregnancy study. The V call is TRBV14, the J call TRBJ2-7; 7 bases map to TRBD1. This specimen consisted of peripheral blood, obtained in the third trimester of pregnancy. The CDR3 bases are TGTGCCAGCAGCCAAGGGCTAGGGGGCAGGTACGAGCAGTACTTC. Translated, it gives CASSQGLGGRYEQYF.